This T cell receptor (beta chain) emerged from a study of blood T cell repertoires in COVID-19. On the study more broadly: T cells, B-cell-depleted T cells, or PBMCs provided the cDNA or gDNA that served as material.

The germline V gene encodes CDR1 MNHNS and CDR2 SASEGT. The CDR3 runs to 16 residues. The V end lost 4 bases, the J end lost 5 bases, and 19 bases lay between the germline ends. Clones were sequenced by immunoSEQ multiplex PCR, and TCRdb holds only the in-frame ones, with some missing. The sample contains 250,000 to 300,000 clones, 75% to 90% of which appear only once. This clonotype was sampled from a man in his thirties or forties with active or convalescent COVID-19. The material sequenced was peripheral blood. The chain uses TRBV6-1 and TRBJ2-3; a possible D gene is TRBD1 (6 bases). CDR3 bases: TGTGCCAGCAGTGGCGCTTCTTGGGGGCCGAGAGATACGCAGTATTTT. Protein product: CASSGASWGPRDTQYF.